A single sample is the source of the 3 T cell receptor beta chains below, sequenced in a study of T-cell reconstitution after alpha-beta-depleted transplantation in children. A TCRbeta library incorporating unique molecular identifiers was prepared. TCRdb reprocessed the PCR reads with MiXCR, giving one entry per CDR3 protein. In the table there are roughly 500,000 distinct CDR3 sequences, about 17% of which are singletons. The input for sequencing was PBMCs from the stem cell graft donor, taken from the stem cell graft. The origin of the receptors is a human donor who donated a stem cell graft to a child with acute lymphoblastic leukemia.

This clonotype has a handful of counts. The V call is TRBV5-1, the J call TRBJ1-3; no firm D call. This CDR3 comprises 13 residues. The V end lost 3 bases, the J end lost 0 bases, and 4 bases lay between the germline ends. The germline CDR1 and CDR2 sequences are SGHRS and YFSETQ. The CDR3 sequence: CASSSPSGNTIYF. CDR3 nucleotide sequence: TGCGCCAGCAGCTCGCCCTCTGGAAACACCATATATTTT.

The rearrangement links TRBV5-1 to TRBJ2-3; 7 bases map to TRBD1. With V trimmed by 4 bases and J by 3 bases, 5 bases remained unmatched. The germline V gene has CDR1 SGHRS and CDR2 YFSETQ. The CDR3 extends over 14 amino acids. The CDR3 nucleotides are TGCGCCAGCAGCCAAGACAGGGCTACAGATACGCAGTATTTT. It specifies CASSQDRATDTQYF.

V is TRBV29-1 and J is TRBJ2-7; D possibly uses TRBD1 or TRBD2 (5 bases each). This CDR3 contains 15 residues. Germline CDR1 and CDR2: SQVTM and ANQGSEA. V was pared by 5 bases and J by 2 bases, with 19 bases between. CDR3 coding DNA: TGCAGCGTTAACCTCCGGGACGGGGATCCCTACGAGCAGTACTTC. This codes for CSVNLRDGDPYEQYF.